The 5 T cell receptor beta chains below come from one sample, sequenced in a study of STAT5B mutations in CD4+ large granular lymphocyte leukemia. Produced via immunoSEQ multiplex PCR; TCRdb's table is partial and in-frame only. The sample has 3,500 to 5,500 clones, around three quarters seen once. Sequenced material: PBMCs. These receptors all come from an older man with CD4+ T-cell large granular lymphocyte leukemia.

The chain recombines TRBV7-9 with TRBJ1-2; 7 bases agree with TRBD1. Germline CDR1 SEHNR, CDR2 FQNEAQ (reference sequence). V was pared by 3 bases and J by 7 bases, with 5 bases of the junction left unmatched. This CDR3 has 13 amino acids. In nucleotides, the CDR3 is TGTGCCAGCAGCTTTATGGCAGGGGGTGGCTACACCTTC. Translation: CASSFMAGGGYTF. Based on the CDR3 plus reference TRBV7-9 and TRBJ1-2, the full variable domain is DTGVSQNPRHKITKRGQNVTFRCDPISEHNRLYWYRQTLGQGPEFLTYFQNEAQLEKSRLLSDRFSAERPKGSFSTLEIQRTEQGDSAMYLCASSFMAGGGYTFGSGTRLTVV.

This chain's CDR3 is CASKGGEETGELFF. The CDR3 DNA reads as TGCGCCAGCAAGGGGGGAGAAGAAACCGGGGAGCTGTTTTTT. The rearrangement joins TRBV10-1 to TRBJ2-2; D is possibly TRBD1 or TRBD2 (6 bases each). The germline CDR1 and CDR2 sequences are WNHNN and SYGVQD (reference sequence). The CDR3 loop spans 14 amino acids. V was cut by 7 bases and J by 5 bases, with 14 bases left in between.

CDR3 nucleotide sequence: TGCGCCAGCAGCTTTAATAGCGGAGGCGGCAATGAGCAGTTCTTC. Protein: CASSFNSGGGNEQFF. The chain couples TRBV5-1 to TRBJ2-1, with a weak D call TRBD2 (6 bases). The V end lost 2 bases, the J end lost 6 bases, and 15 bases lay between the germline ends. CDR1 SGHRS and CDR2 YFSETQ come from the germline V gene. The CDR3 contains 15 residues.

The J gene is TRBJ2-5, the V gene TRBV6-1; 8 bases map to TRBD2. This CDR3 has 14 residues. Trimming at V came to 4 bases and at J to 7 bases, leaving 8 bases not matched to a gene. Germline-derived CDR1 and CDR2 are MNHNS and SASEGT. The CDR3 loop reads CASSAGGDLVTQYF. The CDR3 nucleotides are TGTGCCAGCAGTGCCGGGGGGGACCTAGTGACCCAGTACTTC.

This chain links TRBV27 with TRBJ2-2; a possible D gene is TRBD2 (5 bases). Trimming took 7 bases from V and 4 from J, leaving 16 bases between them. The germline gives CDR1 MNHEY, CDR2 SMNVEV (reference sequence). This CDR3 has 15 amino acids. CDR3 residues: CASTSLNRGTGELFF. DNA of the CDR3: TGTGCCAGCACCTCCCTAAACCGGGGCACCGGGGAGCTGTTTTTT.